Described below is a single TCR beta chain sequence and its context. The entry originates in a study of blood T cells in healthy people across ages. Together with a sample-barcoded 5' primer, a J-beta primer mix was included in a second PCR lasting about 6 to 11 cycles. A tag from a template-switch adaptor with 12 random nucleotides marked each cDNA molecule. Each CDR3 protein gets one entry after TCRdb re-called the 5' RACE reads with MiXCR. This table has roughly 800,000 distinct CDR3 sequences, approximately 25% appearing once. Looked up from germline, CDR1 is SGHTA and CDR2 is FQGNSA. The CDR3 loop spans 14 amino acids. The same sample was also studied in work on T cells of mothers and their children. That report adds: Using the M1S primer, the second PCR added sample barcodes along with 2-4 random nucleotides.

This clonotype was sampled from a boy between 10 and 17 years old in good health. V gene TRBV7-2 combines with J gene TRBJ2-1; tentative D call: TRBD1 (6 bases). With the DNA end fitting TRBJ2-5 better, the J assignment may be wrong. Material: blood. The CDR3: CASSLVQGDETQYF. CDR3 DNA sequence: TGTGCCAGCAGCTTAGTACAGGGTGATGAGACCCAGTACTTC.